The entry below gives a single T cell receptor (beta chain) sequence along with its context. The read terminates 3 residues ahead of where the CDR3 ends, so the germline J gene completes it. There are 15 residues in the CDR3. V shed 4 bases, J shed 2 bases, and the junction held 5 bases outside the gene matches. This entry belongs to a study of T cells in women clearing cervical HPV infection. Study in general: Controls were women whose single incident HPV16 infection cleared within 12 months without precancer or cancer.

TCRdb keeps only in-frame clones here, not all; method: immunoSEQ multiplex PCR. This table holds roughly 35,000 clones. V usage is TRBV12-3 or TRBV12-4 and J usage is TRBJ1-3, with 7 bases aligning to TRBD1. The receptor comes from a woman aged 18 to 75 with a cervical HPV16 infection that either progressed to CIN3+ or cleared (not recorded which). Sequenced: blood buffy coat. CDR3 residues: CASSSNQGAGNTIYF. Incomplete CDR3 DNA: TGTGCCAGCAGTTCGAACCAGGGGGCTGGAAACACC.